This TCR beta chain was retrieved from a study of CD8 T cells in Susac syndrome. Study-wide context: Within the sequenced group of Susac syndrome patients, about 6 showed active disease and eight were in remission. When their blood was taken, patients with Susac syndrome were therapy-naive, taking corticosteroids, or taking intravenous immunoglobulin alone.

When the RNA was reverse transcribed, random hexamers were used with an input of roughly 0.45 to 1 ug. An immunoSEQ multiplex PCR amplified TCR beta CDR3 over 54 Vbeta and 13 Jbeta. TCRdb reprocessed the immunoSEQ multiplex PCR reads via MiXCR and lists one record per CDR3 protein. Of approximately 160,000 distinct CDR3 sequences in the sample, roughly 95% were seen once. Negative isolation was used for CD8+ and CD4+ T cells, and FACS enrichment was applied to TEMRA cells. The CDR3 length is 15 residues. V lost 6 bases to trimming and J lost 7 bases, with 16 bases between them. Germline V gene data show CDR1 as MNHEY and CDR2 as SVGAGI.

The rearrangement uses TRBV6-5 and TRBJ1-6; possible D gene TRBD1, 5 bases. This clonotype originated in a human donor with Susac syndrome. The sequenced material came from CD4+ T cells from PBMCs. The CDR3, as DNA: TGTGCCAGCAGCCCCGGGACGGCCGAGAATTCACCCCTCCACTTT. Its protein product is CASSPGTAENSPLHF.